A selection of T cell receptor beta chains follows, all from one sample in a study of OX40 agonist ivuxolimab in advanced cancers. This table comes from immunoSEQ multiplex PCR, and its TCRdb copy is limited to in-frame clones, with some not included. The sample lists some 51,000 clones; 86% were seen once. The sample here was CD4+ or CD8+ T cells sorted from blood, taken in a trial of the OX40 agonist ivuxolimab. These receptor sequences come from an adult with an advanced solid tumor such as melanoma, head and neck, liver or kidney cancer. Both conserved end residues are part of each CDR3. Each record gives: clone size, V gene, J gene, D gene, CDR3 length, CDR3 protein, CDR3 DNA. The D gene is left open where the match is weak. Not every row has a clone size; where given, it reads once, few, many or a size class.

>.|TRBV18|TRBJ2-7|TRBD1|15
CASSPRTGDSYEQYF
TGTGCCAGCTCACCGAGGACAGGAGACTCCTACGAGCAGTACTTC
>.|TRBV5-1|TRBJ2-3|.|14
CASSSGQFTDTQYF
TGCGCCAGCAGCTCTGGACAATTTACAGATACGCAGTATTTT
>.|TRBV7-8|TRBJ2-6|.|15
CASSFIGSGANVLTF
TGTGCCAGCAGCTTTATTGGGTCCGGGGCCAACGTCCTGACTTTC
>.|TRBV29-1|TRBJ2-3|TRBD2|18
CSVDMGLATGFSTDTQYF
TGCAGCGTTGACATGGGACTAGCGACCGGATTTAGCACAGATACGCAGTATTTT
>.|TRBV7-8|TRBJ2-2|TRBD1|17
CASSPRTGVQNTGELFF
TGTGCCAGCAGCCCCAGAACAGGGGTTCAAAACACCGGGGAGCTGTTTTTT
>.|TRBV6-5|TRBJ1-1|.|14
CASSYMTGNTEAFF
TGTGCCAGCAGTTACATGACTGGGAACACTGAAGCTTTCTTT
>.|TRBV7-3|TRBJ1-1|.|13
CASSTQENTEAFF
TGTGCCAGCAGCACCCAGGAGAACACTGAAGCTTTCTTT
>.|TRBV18|TRBJ2-3|.|16
CASSQQVPSSTDTQYF
TGTGCCAGCTCACAACAGGTACCTTCTAGCACAGATACGCAGTATTTT
>few|TRBV6-5|TRBJ2-7|TRBD1|16
CASSYTWGQGTHEQYF
TGTGCCAGCAGTTACACCTGGGGACAGGGGACCCACGAGCAGTACTTC
>.|TRBV7-3|TRBJ2-1|TRBD2|16
CASSPAGTSGRDEQFF
TGTGCCAGCAGCCCCGCCGGGACTAGCGGGAGAGATGAGCAGTTCTTC
>.|TRBV15|TRBJ1-2|.|16
CATSRGGGIANYGYTF
TGTGCCACCAGCAGAGGGGGAGGGATAGCTAACTATGGCTACACCTTC
>.|TRBV7-3|TRBJ1-1|.|14
CASSTDGANTEAFF
TGTGCCAGCAGCACAGACGGTGCGAACACTGAAGCTTTCTTT